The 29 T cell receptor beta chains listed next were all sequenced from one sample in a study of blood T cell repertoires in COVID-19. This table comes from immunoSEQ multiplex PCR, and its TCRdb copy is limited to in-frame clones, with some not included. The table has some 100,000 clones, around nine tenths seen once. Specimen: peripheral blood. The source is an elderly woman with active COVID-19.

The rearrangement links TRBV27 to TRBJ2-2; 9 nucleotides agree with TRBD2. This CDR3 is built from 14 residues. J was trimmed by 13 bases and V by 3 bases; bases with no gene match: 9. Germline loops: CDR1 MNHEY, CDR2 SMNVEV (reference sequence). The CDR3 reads CASSFQGGRARLFF. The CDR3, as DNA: TGTGCCAGCAGTTTTCAGGGCGGGAGGGCCAGGCTGTTTTTT.

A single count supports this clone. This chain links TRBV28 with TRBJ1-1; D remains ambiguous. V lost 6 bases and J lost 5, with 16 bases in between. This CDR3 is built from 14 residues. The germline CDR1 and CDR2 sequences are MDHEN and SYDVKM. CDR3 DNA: TGTGCCAGCAGCCTCAGGACTGGGAGGACTGAAGCTTTCTTT. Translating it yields CASSLRTGRTEAFF.

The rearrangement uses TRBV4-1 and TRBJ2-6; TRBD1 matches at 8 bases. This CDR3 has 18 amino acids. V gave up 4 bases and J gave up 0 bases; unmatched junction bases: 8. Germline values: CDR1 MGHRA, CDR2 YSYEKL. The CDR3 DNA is TGCGCCAGCAGCCCCCAGGGGGCCGGGAGCTCTGGGGCCAACGTCCTGACTTTC. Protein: CASSPQGAGSSGANVLTF.

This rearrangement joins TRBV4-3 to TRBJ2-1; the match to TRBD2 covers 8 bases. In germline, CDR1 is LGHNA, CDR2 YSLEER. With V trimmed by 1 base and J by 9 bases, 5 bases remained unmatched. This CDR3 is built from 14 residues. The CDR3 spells CASSQAIAGGEQFF. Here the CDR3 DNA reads TGCGCCAGCAGCCAAGCAATCGCGGGAGGTGAGCAGTTCTTC.

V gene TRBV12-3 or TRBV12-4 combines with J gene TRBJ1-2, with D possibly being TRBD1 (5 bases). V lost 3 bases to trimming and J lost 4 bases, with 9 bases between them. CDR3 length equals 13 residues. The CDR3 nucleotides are TGTGCCAGCAGTTTCGGGGGGGGCTATGGCTACACCTTC. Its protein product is CASSFGGGYGYTF.

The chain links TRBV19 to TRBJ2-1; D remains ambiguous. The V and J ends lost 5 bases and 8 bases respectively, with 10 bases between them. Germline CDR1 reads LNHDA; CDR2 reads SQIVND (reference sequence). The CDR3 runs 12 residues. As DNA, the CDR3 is TGTGCCAGTAGTCAGCGTGAGGATGAGCAGTTCTTC. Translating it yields CASSQREDEQFF.

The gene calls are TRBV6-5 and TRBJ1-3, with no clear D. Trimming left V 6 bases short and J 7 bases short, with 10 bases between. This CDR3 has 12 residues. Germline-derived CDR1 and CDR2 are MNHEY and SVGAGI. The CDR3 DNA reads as TGTGCCAGCAGCACTTCGCGGAACACCATATATTTT. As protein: CASSTSRNTIYF.

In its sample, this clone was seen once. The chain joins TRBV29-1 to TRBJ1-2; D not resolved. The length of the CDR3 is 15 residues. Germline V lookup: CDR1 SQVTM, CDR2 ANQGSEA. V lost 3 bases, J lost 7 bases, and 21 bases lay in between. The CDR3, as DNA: TGCAGCGTTGAGGTCGTTGTATTTTCGCGACTTGGCTACACCTTC. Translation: CSVEVVVFSRLGYTF. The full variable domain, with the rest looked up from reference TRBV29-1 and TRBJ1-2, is SAVISQKPSRDICQRGTSLTIQCQVDSQVTMMFWYRQQPGQSLTLIATANQGSEATYESGFVIDKFPISRPNLTFSTLTVSNMSPEDSSIYLCSVEVVVFSRLGYTFGSGTRLTVV.

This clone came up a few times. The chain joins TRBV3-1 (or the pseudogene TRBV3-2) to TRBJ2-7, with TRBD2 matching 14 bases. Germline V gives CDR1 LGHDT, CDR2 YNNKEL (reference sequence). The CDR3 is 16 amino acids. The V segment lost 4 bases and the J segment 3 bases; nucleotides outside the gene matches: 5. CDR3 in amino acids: CASSRGTSGSNYEQYF. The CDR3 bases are TGTGCCAGCAGCCGCGGGACTAGCGGGAGTAACTACGAGCAGTACTTC.

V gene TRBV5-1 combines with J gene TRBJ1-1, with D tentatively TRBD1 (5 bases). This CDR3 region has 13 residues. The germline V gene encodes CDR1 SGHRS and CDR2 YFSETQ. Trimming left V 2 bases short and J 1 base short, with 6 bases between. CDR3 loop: CASSLQENTEAFF. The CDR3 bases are TGCGCCAGCAGCTTACAGGAGAACACTGAAGCTTTCTTT.

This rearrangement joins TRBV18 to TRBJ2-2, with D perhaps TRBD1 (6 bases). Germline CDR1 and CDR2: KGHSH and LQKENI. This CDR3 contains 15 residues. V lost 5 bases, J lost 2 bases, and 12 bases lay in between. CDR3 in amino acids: CASSNDRRNTGELFF. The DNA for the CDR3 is TGTGCCAGCTCAAACGACAGGAGAAACACCGGGGAGCTGTTTTTT.

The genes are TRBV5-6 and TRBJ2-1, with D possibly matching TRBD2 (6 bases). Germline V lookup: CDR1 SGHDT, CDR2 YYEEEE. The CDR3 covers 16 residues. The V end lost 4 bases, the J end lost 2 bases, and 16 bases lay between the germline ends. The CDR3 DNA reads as TGTGCCAGCAGCATGTTCGGCGGGATCGCCTACAATGAGCAGTTCTTC. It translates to CASSMFGGIAYNEQFF.

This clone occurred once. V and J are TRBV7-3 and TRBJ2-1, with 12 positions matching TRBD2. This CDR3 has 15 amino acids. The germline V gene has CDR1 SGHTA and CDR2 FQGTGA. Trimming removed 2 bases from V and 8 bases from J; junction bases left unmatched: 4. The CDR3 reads CASSLELAGGDEQFF. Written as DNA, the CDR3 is TGTGCCAGCAGCTTAGAACTAGCGGGAGGAGATGAGCAGTTCTTC.

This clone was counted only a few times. This chain's CDR3 is CASSFGGRASYEQYF. DNA of the CDR3: TGTGCCAGCAGTTTCGGCGGGAGGGCCTCCTACGAGCAGTACTTC. V and J are TRBV28 and TRBJ2-7; 9 nucleotides agree with TRBD2. The germline V gene has CDR1 MDHEN and CDR2 SYDVKM. J gave up 0 bases and V 3 bases, and 3 bases lay outside the gene matches. The CDR3 contains 15 residues.

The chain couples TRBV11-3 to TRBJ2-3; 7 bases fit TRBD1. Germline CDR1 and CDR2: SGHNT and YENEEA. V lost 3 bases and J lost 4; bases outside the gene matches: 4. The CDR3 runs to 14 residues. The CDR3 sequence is CASSLATGADTQYF. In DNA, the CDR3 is TGTGCCAGCAGCTTGGCTACAGGGGCAGATACGCAGTATTTT.

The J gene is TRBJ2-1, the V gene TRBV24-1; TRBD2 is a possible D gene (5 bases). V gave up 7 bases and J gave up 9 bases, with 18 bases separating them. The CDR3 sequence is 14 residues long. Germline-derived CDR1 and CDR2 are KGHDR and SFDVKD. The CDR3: CATSRTNRDSEQFF. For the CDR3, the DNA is TGTGCCACCAGCAGAACCAATCGGGATTCTGAGCAGTTCTTC.

Here the CDR3 reads CASSESGGHSYEQYF. CDR3 bases: TGTGCCAGCAGCGAGTCAGGGGGTCATTCCTACGAGCAGTACTTC. The rearrangement uses TRBV9 and TRBJ2-7; 7 nucleotides line up with TRBD1. Trimming at V came to 3 bases and at J to 1 base, leaving 7 bases not matched to a gene. Germline-derived CDR1 and CDR2 are SGDLS and YYNGEE. This CDR3 is 15 amino acids long.

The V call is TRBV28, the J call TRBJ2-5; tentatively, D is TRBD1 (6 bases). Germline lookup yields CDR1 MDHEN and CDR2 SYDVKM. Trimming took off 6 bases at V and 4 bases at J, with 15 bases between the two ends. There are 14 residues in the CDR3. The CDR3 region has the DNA TGTGCCAGCAGACAGGGCTTCGGTCGAGAGACCCAGTACTTC. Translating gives CASRQGFGRETQYF.

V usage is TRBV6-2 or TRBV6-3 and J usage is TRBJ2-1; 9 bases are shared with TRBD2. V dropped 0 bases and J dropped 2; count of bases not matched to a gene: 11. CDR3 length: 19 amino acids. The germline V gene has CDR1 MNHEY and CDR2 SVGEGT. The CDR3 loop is CASSYSIRLAGYPYNEQFF. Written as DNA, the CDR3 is TGTGCCAGCAGTTACTCGATTAGGCTAGCGGGGTACCCCTACAATGAGCAGTTCTTC.

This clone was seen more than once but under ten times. Here the CDR3 DNA reads TGCGCCAGCAGCTTACAGGGGATCAACACTGAAGCTTTCTTT. Translating gives CASSLQGINTEAFF. The chain recombines TRBV5-1 with TRBJ1-1, with 7 bases matching TRBD1. CDR3 size: 14 residues. Germline V CDR1 and CDR2: SGHRS, YFSETQ. V dropped 2 bases and J dropped 2; count of bases not matched to a gene: 3.

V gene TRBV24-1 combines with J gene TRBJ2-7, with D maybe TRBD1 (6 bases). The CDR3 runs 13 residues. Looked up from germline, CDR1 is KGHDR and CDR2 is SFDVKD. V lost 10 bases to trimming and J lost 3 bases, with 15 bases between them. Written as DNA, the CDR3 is TGTGCCACTTCCGTAGGGGGTCTCTACGAGCAGTACTTC. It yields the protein CATSVGGLYEQYF.

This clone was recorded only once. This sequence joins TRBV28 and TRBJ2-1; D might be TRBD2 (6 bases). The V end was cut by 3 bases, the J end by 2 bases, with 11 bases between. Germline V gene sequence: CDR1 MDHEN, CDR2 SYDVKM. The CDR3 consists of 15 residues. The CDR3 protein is CASSLGGNPYNEQFF. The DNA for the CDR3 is TGTGCCAGCAGTTTGGGCGGGAACCCCTACAATGAGCAGTTCTTC.

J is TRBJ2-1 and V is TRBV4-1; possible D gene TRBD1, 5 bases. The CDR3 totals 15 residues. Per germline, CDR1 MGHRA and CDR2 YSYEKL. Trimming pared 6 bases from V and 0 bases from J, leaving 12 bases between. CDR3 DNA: TGCGCCAGCAGATATGACAGAAGCTCCTACAATGAGCAGTTCTTC. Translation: CASRYDRSSYNEQFF.

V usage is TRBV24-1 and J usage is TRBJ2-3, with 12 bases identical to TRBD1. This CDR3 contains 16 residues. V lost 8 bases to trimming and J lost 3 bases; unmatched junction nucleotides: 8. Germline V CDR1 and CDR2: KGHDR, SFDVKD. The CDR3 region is CATNARDRGLTDTQYF. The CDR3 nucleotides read TGTGCCACCAACGCCCGGGACAGGGGGCTGACAGATACGCAGTATTTT.

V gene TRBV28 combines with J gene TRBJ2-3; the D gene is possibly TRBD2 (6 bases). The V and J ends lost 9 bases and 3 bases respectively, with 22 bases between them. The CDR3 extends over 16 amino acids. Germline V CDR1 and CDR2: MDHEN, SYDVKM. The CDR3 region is CASMTSRDFITDTQYF. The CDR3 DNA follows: TGTGCCAGTATGACGAGCCGGGACTTTATAACAGATACGCAGTATTTT.

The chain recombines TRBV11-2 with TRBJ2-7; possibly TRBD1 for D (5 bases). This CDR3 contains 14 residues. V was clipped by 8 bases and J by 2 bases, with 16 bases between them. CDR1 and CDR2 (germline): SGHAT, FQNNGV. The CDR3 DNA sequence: TGTGCCAGCCCACCTAGGGGTCCTCCCTACGAGCAGTACTTC. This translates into CASPPRGPPYEQYF.

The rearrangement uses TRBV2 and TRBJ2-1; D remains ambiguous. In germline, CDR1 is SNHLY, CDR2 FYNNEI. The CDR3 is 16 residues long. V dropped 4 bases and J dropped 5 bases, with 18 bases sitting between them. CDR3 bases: TGTGCCAGCAGTGTCCACTTAGCCCTTCGGAACAATGAGCAGTTCTTC. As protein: CASSVHLALRNNEQFF.

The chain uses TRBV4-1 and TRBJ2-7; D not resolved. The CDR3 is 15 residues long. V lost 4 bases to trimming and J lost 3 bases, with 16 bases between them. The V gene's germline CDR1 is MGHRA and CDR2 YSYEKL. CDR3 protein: CASSLYLGQIYEQYF. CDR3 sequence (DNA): TGCGCCAGCAGCCTTTACCTTGGGCAGATCTACGAGCAGTACTTC.

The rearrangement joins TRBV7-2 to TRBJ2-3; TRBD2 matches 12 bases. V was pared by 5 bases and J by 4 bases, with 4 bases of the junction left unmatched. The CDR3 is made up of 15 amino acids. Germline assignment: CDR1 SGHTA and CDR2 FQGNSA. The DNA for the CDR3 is TGTGCCAGCAGCCAACTAGCGGGAGGCCCAGATACGCAGTATTTT. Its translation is CASSQLAGGPDTQYF.